This TCR beta chain originates from a study of blood T cell repertoires in COVID-19 (dated by TCRdb to the early 2020s). A note on the overall study: Collaborator samples came from the United States, Italy and Spain and covered acute and convalescent phases of COVID-19. The material from the prospective study consisted of cDNA or gDNA derived from T cells, B-cell-depleted T cells, or PBMCs. Deeply sampled blood TCRbeta repertoires from subjects exposed to, actively infected with, or recovered from COVID-19 were included in the dataset. The repertoires were released in a freely available public database intended as a resource for research on the immune response to SARS-CoV-2. Samples came from the ongoing ImmuneRACE study (first 160 participants) plus 1,254 subjects from 6 global collaborators. A de-identified subject ID, COVID-19 status, age in years and sex were almost always included in the sample metadata. HLA class I and class II types, where available, came from metadata supplied by the sample provider rather than from assay-based typing. Results the study describes overall, beyond this receptor: How much clinical and demographic metadata was included differed by source and by participant, and the metadata was provided uncurated.

The collaborating institutions used their own protocols to collect whole blood in K2EDTA tubes. For TCRbeta analysis, collaborators shipped samples in one of three forms: frozen whole blood, isolated PBMCs, or DNA extracted from either of those sample types. TCRbeta CDR3 regions were amplified from genomic DNA by means of the immunoSEQ Assay, a bias-controlled multiplex PCR. Regarding the original processing steps: Nucleated cell counts per sample were estimated from amplification of reference gene primers within the assay. To quantify the absolute abundance of each unique TCRbeta CDR3 rearrangement, sequence reads were collapsed and filtered. For each sample, productive Simpson clonality was calculated as the square root of Simpson's diversity index across productive rearrangements. TCRdb stores this immuneACCESS table with in-frame sequences only. Part of the clones is absent; in the studies checked, under half of the shortfall reflects unresolved V genes, and no reason is known for the rest. That table furnishes V, J and clone size, whereas the DNA furnished D and trimming. The sample has about 150,000 clones on record, 65% to 90% of them singletons. The ten largest clones add up to about 7% of the sample.

Concerning this clone itself: It lacks a known antigen. Base qualities are not provided; no much larger clone lies one nucleotide away.

Sequencing was carried out using peripheral blood. The origin of this receptor is a woman in her 50s in a cohort sampled during active or convalescent COVID-19.

The DNA sequence is TGTGCCATCAGTGGAGGACACACGCGGAACACTGAAGCTTTCTTT. The resulting protein is CAISGGHTRNTEAFF. The chain is made from TRBV10-3 and TRBJ1-1; TRBD1 is a possible D gene, resting on 5 matching bases. The V end loses 4 bases and the J end loses 1 base, and a stretch of 13 bases separates them. The CDR3 has 15 amino acids, counting the end cysteine and phenylalanine. Just the 45-base CDR3 DNA is kept, in frame starting at base 1. The germline V gene encodes CDR1 ENHRY and CDR2 SYGVKD.